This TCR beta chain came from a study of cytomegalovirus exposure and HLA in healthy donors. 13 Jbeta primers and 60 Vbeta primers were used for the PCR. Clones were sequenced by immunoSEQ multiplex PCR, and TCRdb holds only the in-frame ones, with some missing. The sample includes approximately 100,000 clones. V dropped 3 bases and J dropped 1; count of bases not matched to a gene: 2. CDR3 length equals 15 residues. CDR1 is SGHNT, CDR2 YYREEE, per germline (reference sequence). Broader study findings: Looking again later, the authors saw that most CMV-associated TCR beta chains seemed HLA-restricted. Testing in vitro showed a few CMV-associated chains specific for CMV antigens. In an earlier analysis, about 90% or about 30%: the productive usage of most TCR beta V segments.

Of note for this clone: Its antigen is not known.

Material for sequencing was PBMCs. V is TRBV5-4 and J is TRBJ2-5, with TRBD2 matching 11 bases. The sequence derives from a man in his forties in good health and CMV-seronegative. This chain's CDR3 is CASSSGLAAQETQYF. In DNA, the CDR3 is TGTGCCAGCAGCTCGGGACTAGCGGCCCAAGAGACCCAGTACTTC.